The 31 T cell receptor beta chains below were found in one sample sequenced in a study of CD4 T cells in relation to SARS-CoV-2 and coronaviruses. TCRdb keeps only in-frame clones here, not all; method: immunoSEQ multiplex PCR. The table includes some 68,000 clones, 85% to 95% detected once. The unexposed donors gave CD4+ T cells in about 2010-2019, prior to COVID-19. The sequenced material came from naive CD4+ T cells from PBMCs. The sample's subset: naive CD4+ T cells isolated by negative enrichment. The receptors originated from a human donor in good health.

This chain joins TRBV21-1 and TRBJ1-1. TRBV21-1 is a listed pseudogene. The CDR3 contains 16 residues. This CDR3 reads CASSKMRQTMNTEAFF. DNA of the CDR3: TGTGCCAGCAGCAAGATGAGGCAGACTATGAACACTGAAGCTTTCTTT.

The CDR3 DNA sequence: TGCGCCAGCAGCGCGCAGGGGACAAGGGACACTGAAGCTTTCTTT. Its translation: CASSAQGTRDTEAFF. This chain joins TRBV5-1 and TRBJ1-1, with TRBD1 as a possible D gene (6 bases). In germline, CDR1 is SGHRS, CDR2 YFSETQ. Trimming shortened V by 4 bases and J by 3 bases, and 16 bases separated the two germline ends. The CDR3 spans 15 residues.

This chain uses TRBV5-1 with TRBJ2-6; D gene ambiguous. V was pared by 1 base and J by 3 bases, with 14 bases between. This CDR3 contains 17 residues. Germline assignment: CDR1 SGHRS and CDR2 YFSETQ. DNA for the CDR3: TGCGCCAGCAGCTTGTTGGGTCAAGGAAGTGGGGCCAACGTCCTGACTTTC. Translating it yields CASSLLGQGSGANVLTF.

The DNA for the CDR3 is TGTGCCAGCAGCTTAACGGGTTCTGGAAACACCATATATTTT. This encodes CASSLTGSGNTIYF. V usage is TRBV7-2 and J usage is TRBJ1-3; D remains unclear. Per the germline V gene, CDR1 is SGHTA and CDR2 is FQGNSA. The CDR3 is 14 amino acids. The V and J ends lost 2 bases and 1 base respectively, with 6 bases between them.

The genes are TRBV5-4 and TRBJ1-1; TRBD1 might be the D (5 bases). V was trimmed by 4 bases and J by 0 bases, leaving 13 bases between them. This CDR3 contains 15 residues. CDR1 and CDR2 from the germline V gene are SGHNT and YYREEE (reference sequence). The CDR3 spells CASSRGWGMNTEAFF. The CDR3 bases are TGTGCCAGCAGCAGGGGCTGGGGCATGAACACTGAAGCTTTCTTT.

The chain links TRBV28 to TRBJ1-3; 7 bases line up with TRBD1. Trimming cost V 5 bases and J 1 base; bases outside gene matches: 14. The CDR3 consists of 18 residues. Germline V CDR1 and CDR2: MDHEN, SYDVKM. The CDR3 nucleotides read TGTGCCAGCAGTCGAACAAAGGACAGGCCCCTGTCTGGAAACACCATATATTTT. Protein product: CASSRTKDRPLSGNTIYF.

This chain joins TRBV5-1 and TRBJ2-2; TRBD1 or TRBD2 may be the D gene (6 bases each). Germline V gene lookup returns CDR1 SGHRS and CDR2 YFSETQ. The CDR3 is 18 residues long. V gave up 2 bases and J gave up 2 bases, with 19 bases separating them. CDR3 region: CASSLGGTPPFNTGELFF. For the CDR3, the DNA is TGCGCCAGCAGCTTAGGGGGGACACCTCCTTTTAACACCGGGGAGCTGTTTTTT.

The chain carries TRBV27 and TRBJ2-3; the D gene is possibly TRBD2 (5 bases). V was cut by 0 bases and J by 6 bases, with 13 bases left in between. The CDR3 is made up of 15 amino acids. Germline CDR1 MNHEY, CDR2 SMNVEV (reference sequence). CDR3 nucleotides: TGTGCCAGCAGTTTATCGAGGGTAGCGTGGGATACGCAGTATTTT. Translated, it gives CASSLSRVAWDTQYF.

This chain links TRBV7-2 with TRBJ2-7; 8 nucleotides match TRBD2. From germline, CDR1 is SGHTA and CDR2 FQGNSA. This CDR3 contains 15 residues. Trimming cost V 6 bases and J 5 bases; bases outside gene matches: 12. CDR3 sequence: CASSAPGGVRNEQYF. The CDR3 region has the DNA TGTGCCAGCAGTGCCCCCGGGGGGGTGAGGAACGAGCAGTACTTC.

The chain combines TRBV10-3 with TRBJ1-2; D not resolved. V was cut by 6 bases and J by 8 bases, with 13 bases left in between. The germline CDR1 and CDR2 sequences are ENHRY and SYGVKD. This CDR3 comprises 12 residues. DNA of the CDR3: TGTGCCATCAGCATAGAGGAGGGAGGCTACACCTTC. It specifies CAISIEEGGYTF.

Details on this clone: The junction shows a germline mismatch at one end, possibly a read error. The J gene is TRBJ2-3, the V gene TRBV3-1 (or the pseudogene TRBV3-2); D may match TRBD1 or TRBD2 (5 bases each). From germline, CDR1 is LGHDT and CDR2 YNNKEL (reference sequence). The CDR3 runs to 14 residues. CDR3 protein: CASSKDGATDTQYF. The CDR3 coding sequence is TGTGCCAGCAGCAAAGACGGGGCCACAGATACGCAGTATTTT.

V and J are TRBV9 and TRBJ2-5; D perhaps matches TRBD2 (6 bases). The germline CDR1 and CDR2 sequences are SGDLS and YYNGEE. The CDR3 contains 16 residues. V was cut by 0 bases and J by 7 bases, with 19 bases left in between. In DNA form, the CDR3 reads TGTGCCAGCAGCGTAGCCCCCTCGACAGCCGGGGGGACCCAGTACTTC. Translating gives CASSVAPSTAGGTQYF.

The chain recombines TRBV28 with TRBJ2-7, with 10 nucleotides matching TRBD1. The CDR3 consists of 15 residues. Unmatched junction bases numbered 7, after V lost 5 bases and J lost 3 bases. Germline lookup yields CDR1 MDHEN and CDR2 SYDVKM. The DNA of the CDR3 is TGTGCCAGCAGTCCCTCGACAGGGGGCGTCTACGAGCAGTACTTC. Its protein product is CASSPSTGGVYEQYF.

The chain combines TRBV5-1 with TRBJ2-7, with 10 nucleotides matching TRBD1. The CDR3 covers 13 residues. J was trimmed by 5 bases and V by 8 bases; bases with no gene match: 7. Germline assignment: CDR1 SGHRS and CDR2 YFSETQ. CDR3 in amino acids: CASMGQGNDEQYF. The CDR3 DNA sequence: TGCGCCAGTATGGGACAGGGGAACGACGAGCAGTACTTC.

V gene TRBV6-1 combines with J gene TRBJ2-3, with unresolved D. The CDR3 runs to 15 residues. The germline V gene has CDR1 MNHNS and CDR2 SASEGT. Trimming shortened V by 3 bases and J by 2 bases, and 12 bases separated the two germline ends. This CDR3 is CASSDQVRTTDTQYF. DNA of the CDR3: TGTGCCAGCAGTGACCAAGTCCGGACCACAGATACGCAGTATTTT.

This chain links TRBV3-1 (or the pseudogene TRBV3-2) with TRBJ2-3, with D hard to call. The germline V and J ends were trimmed by 2 bases and 4 bases, with 10 bases remaining between them. Germline V gene lookup returns CDR1 LGHDT and CDR2 YNNKEL (reference sequence). The CDR3 has 14 amino acids. DNA for the CDR3: TGTGCCAGCAGCCAAAGGGTTTCGGCAGATACGCAGTATTTT. It codes for CASSQRVSADTQYF.

This chain uses TRBV15 with TRBJ2-2; possibly TRBD1 or TRBD2 for D (6 bases each). Germline V gives CDR1 LNHNV, CDR2 YYDKDF (reference sequence). This CDR3 comprises 15 residues. V was clipped by 8 bases and J by 4 bases, with 17 bases between them. CDR3 sequence reads: CATHERGRITGELFF. Written as DNA, the CDR3 is TGTGCCACCCATGAACGGGGGCGGATCACCGGGGAGCTGTTTTTT. Full variable domain (missing parts from reference TRBV15 and TRBJ2-2): DAMVIQNPRYQVTQFGKPVTLSCSQTLNHNVMYWYQQKSSQAPKLLFHYYDKDFNNEADTPDNFQSRRPNTSFCFLDIRSPGLGDTAMYLCATHERGRITGELFFGEGSRLTVL.

The J gene is TRBJ2-3, the V gene TRBV14; D call uncertain. Germline CDR1 is SGHDN and CDR2 is FVKESK. Trimming took off 2 bases at V and 5 bases at J, with 14 bases between the two ends. This CDR3 region has 15 residues. In DNA form, the CDR3 reads TGTGCCAGCAGCCAATTGAGGCAGTCGGGAGATACGCAGTATTTT. It encodes CASSQLRQSGDTQYF.

The chain has TRBV6-5 and TRBJ1-2; possible D gene TRBD1, 5 bases. There are 14 residues in the CDR3. V lost 5 bases to trimming and J lost 1 base, with 11 bases between them. Germline V gene data show CDR1 as MNHEY and CDR2 as SVGAGI. This CDR3 reads CASSPDKNNYGYTF. CDR3 coding DNA: TGTGCCAGCAGTCCGGACAAGAATAACTATGGCTACACCTTC.

There are a few counts of this clone. The chain recombines TRBV27 with TRBJ1-5; the D is unclear. The germline CDR1 and CDR2 sequences are MNHEY and SMNVEV (reference sequence). The CDR3 extends over 13 amino acids. V lost 6 bases, J lost 3 bases, and 9 bases lay in between. Here the CDR3 reads CASRKATNQPQHF. For the CDR3, the DNA is TGTGCCAGCAGAAAAGCCACCAATCAGCCCCAGCATTTT.

The rearrangement uses TRBV7-3 and TRBJ2-1; D is ambiguous. With 1 base removed from V and 0 bases from J, the gap between germline ends came to 10 bases. There are 16 residues in the CDR3. Germline V gene sequence: CDR1 SGHTA, CDR2 FQGTGA. The CDR3 protein is CASSLSAASSYNEQFF. In DNA, the CDR3 is TGTGCCAGCAGCTTAAGCGCAGCCAGCTCCTACAATGAGCAGTTCTTC.

The chain carries TRBV4-2 and TRBJ2-1; the match to TRBD2 covers 9 bases. There are 16 residues in the CDR3. Unmatched junction bases numbered 11, after V lost 4 bases and J lost 7 bases. Germline CDR1 reads LGHNA; CDR2 reads YNFKEQ. CDR3 coding DNA: TGTGCCAGCAGCCCCGTCGTAAGCGGGGGGCTGAATGAGCAGTTCTTC. It codes for CASSPVVSGGLNEQFF.

The J gene is TRBJ2-1, the V gene TRBV11-2; D is unclear. The germline V gene encodes CDR1 SGHAT and CDR2 FQNNGV. The V end was cut by 4 bases, the J end by 0 bases, with 4 bases between. This CDR3 contains 13 residues. CDR3 sequence (DNA): TGTGCCAGCAGCTGGGCCTCCTACAATGAGCAGTTCTTC. Its translation: CASSWASYNEQFF.

J is TRBJ1-2 and V is TRBV12-5, with 10 bases matching TRBD1. The length of the CDR3 is 14 residues. CDR1 and CDR2 (germline): LGHNT, FRNRAP. V gave up 1 base and J gave up 6 bases; unmatched junction bases: 2. The CDR3: CASGLADRGHGYTF. The CDR3 region has the DNA TGTGCTAGTGGTTTGGCCGACAGGGGGCATGGCTACACCTTC.

The gene calls are TRBV7-2 and TRBJ2-7; a possible D gene is TRBD1 (6 bases). Per germline, CDR1 SGHTA and CDR2 FQGNSA. V was shortened by 2 bases and J by 3 bases, with 8 bases between the two germline ends. CDR3 length equals 13 residues. Here the CDR3 reads CASSLTGHYEQYF. The CDR3, as DNA: TGTGCCAGCAGCTTAACAGGGCACTACGAGCAGTACTTC.

The chain employs TRBV6-2 or TRBV6-3 and TRBJ1-5, with no clear D. Germline assignment: CDR1 MNHEY and CDR2 SVGEGT. This CDR3 is built from 15 residues. Trimming shortened V by 5 bases and J by 6 bases, and 17 bases separated the two germline ends. In DNA form, the CDR3 reads TGTGCCAGCAGTCAATCCGGGAGAGAGGGTCAGCCCCAGCATTTT. It codes for CASSQSGREGQPQHF.

The gene calls are TRBV10-3 and TRBJ2-5; D gene unclear. Germline assignment: CDR1 ENHRY and CDR2 SYGVKD. V gave up 3 bases and J gave up 2 bases, with 10 bases separating them. The CDR3 is 14 residues long. CDR3 nucleotide sequence: TGTGCCATCAGTGATTTGCGGTTACAAGAGACCCAGTACTTC. Its protein product is CAISDLRLQETQYF.

This clone has more than one count but fewer than ten. V is TRBV6-1 and J is TRBJ2-2; TRBD1 is a possible D gene (7 bases). Germline V gives CDR1 MNHNS, CDR2 SASEGT. The germline V and J ends were trimmed by 4 bases and 3 bases, with 18 bases remaining between them. This CDR3 is 17 amino acids long. The CDR3 loop reads CASSVIYQGGDTGELFF. In nucleotides, the CDR3 is TGTGCCAGCAGTGTAATATACCAGGGGGGAGACACCGGGGAGCTGTTTTTT.

In DNA, the CDR3 is TGTGCCAGCAGCATACAACCTTATAGCAATCAGCCCCAGCATTTT. It specifies CASSIQPYSNQPQHF. V usage is TRBV5-8 and J usage is TRBJ1-5; D gene unclear. This CDR3 contains 15 residues. CDR1 and CDR2 from the germline V gene are SGHTS and YDEGEE. V was clipped by 4 bases and J by 0 bases, with 11 bases between them.

V is TRBV10-3 and J is TRBJ2-7; D may be TRBD1 (5 bases). Per the germline V gene, CDR1 is ENHRY and CDR2 is SYGVKD. The V and J ends lost 5 bases and 2 bases respectively, with 10 bases between them. This CDR3 has 13 amino acids. CDR3 sequence (DNA): TGTGCCATCAGTAAGACAGAACCCTACGAGCAGTACTTC. It specifies CAISKTEPYEQYF.

The chain employs TRBV19 and TRBJ2-5; the match to TRBD2 covers 7 bases. The CDR3 length is 17 residues. V shed 3 bases, J shed 5 bases, and the junction held 15 bases outside the gene matches. CDR1 and CDR2 (germline): LNHDA, SQIVND (reference sequence). Here the CDR3 DNA reads TGTGCCAGTAGTATGGGGCAAGCGGGATGGGCCCGGGAGACCCAGTACTTC. Translated: CASSMGQAGWARETQYF.